This T cell receptor beta chain appears in the sequencing data of a study of OX40 agonist ivuxolimab in advanced cancers. As for the study in general: Ivuxolimab, an antibody that agonizes OX40 (CD134), was administered to the patients. Across the patients, intravenous ivuxolimab was delivered every 2 weeks at 0.01 to 10 mg/kg.

Some clones are missing from TCRdb's copy, which holds only in-frame ones; the method was immunoSEQ multiplex PCR. The data show tens of thousands of clones, nearly 90% seen once. This material consisted of CD4+ or CD8+ T cells sorted from blood, taken in a trial of the OX40 agonist ivuxolimab. The sequence was collected from an adult with an advanced solid tumor such as melanoma, head and neck, liver or kidney cancer.

The CDR3 is CAISESWDLVQPQHF. The CDR3 bases are TGTGCCATCAGTGAGTCATGGGATTTGGTTCAGCCCCAGCATTTT. The chain uses TRBV10-3 and TRBJ1-5; D is ambiguous. The CDR3 has 15 amino acids. V gave up 0 bases and J gave up 6 bases, with 12 bases separating them. Germline V gene lookup returns CDR1 ENHRY and CDR2 SYGVKD.